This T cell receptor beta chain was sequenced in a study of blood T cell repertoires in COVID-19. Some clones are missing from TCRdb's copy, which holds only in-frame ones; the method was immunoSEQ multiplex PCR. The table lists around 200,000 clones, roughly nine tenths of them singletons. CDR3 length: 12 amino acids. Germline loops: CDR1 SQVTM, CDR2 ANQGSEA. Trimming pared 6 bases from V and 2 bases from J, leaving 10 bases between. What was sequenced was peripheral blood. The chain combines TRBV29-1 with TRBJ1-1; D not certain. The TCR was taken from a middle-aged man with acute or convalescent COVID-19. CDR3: CSVLTVNTEAFF. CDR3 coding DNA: TGCAGCGTACTCACAGTAAACACTGAAGCTTTCTTT.